What follows are 30 T cell receptor beta chains derived from one specimen sequenced in a study of cytomegalovirus exposure and HLA in healthy donors. Only in-frame clones appear in the TCRdb table, and some are missing; sequencing was by immunoSEQ multiplex PCR. The data hold 150,000 to 200,000 clones, with 85% observed a single time. Specimen: PBMCs. Source of these receptors: a man in his late teens or twenties in good health and CMV-seropositive.

The rearrangement joins TRBV10-3 to TRBJ2-2; TRBD2 is a possible D gene (6 bases). Per the germline V gene, CDR1 is ENHRY and CDR2 is SYGVKD. V was pared by 7 bases and J by 4 bases, with 13 bases between. The CDR3 is made up of 14 amino acids. The CDR3 nucleotides are TGTGCCATCACGGGCGGGGCGGTCACCGGGGAGCTGTTTTTT. This sequence encodes CAITGGAVTGELFF.

The chain carries TRBV28 and TRBJ1-5, with 7 bases lining up with TRBD1. J gave up 0 bases and V 6 bases, and 5 bases lay outside the gene matches. CDR1 is MDHEN and CDR2 is SYDVKM in the germline V gene. There are 15 residues in the CDR3. The CDR3, as DNA: TGTGCCAGCAGACGAGGGACAGATAGCAATCAGCCCCAGCATTTT. Protein product: CASRRGTDSNQPQHF.

The chain is built from TRBV27 and TRBJ2-3; 9 nucleotides agree with TRBD2. Losses at the gene ends were 10 bases for V and 4 bases for J; bases not matched to a gene: 12. Germline CDR1 and CDR2: MNHEY and SMNVEV (reference sequence). CDR3 length: 15 amino acids. In DNA form, the CDR3 reads TGTGCCACCAGGGTTCTTAGCGGGGGCTCAGATACGCAGTATTTT. Protein: CATRVLSGGSDTQYF.

The gene calls are TRBV6-5 and TRBJ1-2; D unclear. Germline V gives CDR1 MNHEY, CDR2 SVGAGI. CDR3 length equals 13 residues. The V end was cut by 2 bases, the J end by 7 bases, with 11 bases between. The CDR3 sequence is CASSYTPEGGYTF. The CDR3 region has the DNA TGTGCCAGCAGTTACACACCCGAGGGTGGCTACACCTTC.

V and J are TRBV27 and TRBJ1-2; 7 bases line up with TRBD1. The germline V gene has CDR1 MNHEY and CDR2 SMNVEV (reference sequence). V lost 5 bases and J lost 8; bases outside the gene matches: 14. The CDR3 length is 15 residues. The CDR3 nucleotides are TGTGCCAGCAGTGGATTGGACAGGACCTCGGGGGGCTACACCTTC. Its protein product is CASSGLDRTSGGYTF.

The chain uses TRBV28 and TRBJ1-3, with D possibly TRBD1 on 6 matching bases. The germline V and J ends were trimmed by 2 bases and 3 bases, with 11 bases remaining between them. The germline V gene has CDR1 MDHEN and CDR2 SYDVKM. This CDR3 spans 15 amino acids. The CDR3 sequence is CASSLSTGLGNTIYF. The CDR3 DNA is TGTGCCAGCAGTTTAAGTACAGGGCTTGGAAACACCATATATTTT.

The chain has TRBV27 and TRBJ2-7, with a possible D match to TRBD2 (5 bases). The V gene lost 8 bases and the J gene lost 0 bases, with 14 bases spanning the gap. The CDR3 spans 14 residues. Germline assignment: CDR1 MNHEY and CDR2 SMNVEV (reference sequence). The CDR3 DNA reads TGTGCCAGCCGTATAGCGTGGAGCTCCTACGAGCAGTACTTC. It translates to CASRIAWSSYEQYF.

V is TRBV10-3 and J is TRBJ2-5; weak D call: TRBD1 (6 bases). V was shortened by 0 bases and J by 5 bases, with 13 bases between the two germline ends. Germline V gene sequence: CDR1 ENHRY, CDR2 SYGVKD. CDR3 length equals 15 residues. The CDR3 here is CAISESTGRGETQYF. The DNA of the CDR3 is TGTGCCATCAGTGAGTCGACGGGCAGGGGCGAGACCCAGTACTTC.

The chain uses TRBV15 and TRBJ2-1; the match to TRBD2 covers 11 bases. J lost 4 bases, V lost 1 base, and 3 bases had no gene match. Germline assignment: CDR1 LNHNV and CDR2 YYDKDF (reference sequence). The CDR3 extends over 16 amino acids. CDR3 sequence (DNA): TGTGCCACCAGCAGAGCAGGGACTAGCGGATACAATGAGCAGTTCTTC. It codes for CATSRAGTSGYNEQFF.

The CDR3 here is CSVAGPRGRINNEQFF. DNA of the CDR3: TGCAGCGTTGCAGGCCCAAGGGGGCGCATAAACAATGAGCAGTTCTTC. The chain is built from TRBV29-1 and TRBJ2-1, with 7 bases lining up with TRBD1. The J segment lost 5 bases and the V segment lost 4 bases, leaving 14 bases of the junction unmatched. The length of the CDR3 is 16 residues. Germline CDR1 reads SQVTM; CDR2 reads ANQGSEA.

The rearrangement links TRBV2 to TRBJ1-6; 9 bases line up with TRBD1. J gave up 6 bases and V 6 bases, and 3 bases lay outside the gene matches. Germline V gene lookup returns CDR1 SNHLY and CDR2 FYNNEI. The CDR3 contains 14 residues. The CDR3 coding sequence is TGTGCCAGCAGGGGGGACAGGGTTAATTCACCCCTCCACTTT. The encoded protein is CASRGDRVNSPLHF.

The chain joins TRBV4-1 to TRBJ2-3; D is uncertain. The CDR3 consists of 11 residues. Germline CDR1 MGHRA, CDR2 YSYEKL. Trimming took 6 bases from V and 8 from J, leaving 9 bases between them. The CDR3 bases are TGCGCCAGCAGTAATACCGGTACGCAGTATTTT. Translated, it gives CASSNTGTQYF.

The V and J genes are TRBV5-1 and TRBJ1-4; D call uncertain. Trimming took 4 bases from V and 0 from J, leaving 10 bases between them. Germline V gene sequence: CDR1 SGHRS, CDR2 YFSETQ. The CDR3 spans 15 residues. CDR3 sequence: CASSPGAATNEKLFF. The DNA of the CDR3 is TGCGCCAGCAGCCCAGGAGCGGCAACTAATGAAAAACTGTTTTTT.

V gene TRBV6-1 combines with J gene TRBJ1-2, with a tentative D call TRBD1 (6 bases). From germline, CDR1 is MNHNS and CDR2 SASEGT. Deletions cut 5 bases from V and 5 bases from J, with 18 bases between. This CDR3 is built from 15 residues. In DNA, the CDR3 is TGTGCCAGCAGTCTACGATCCGGGACAATGTATGGCTACACCTTC. It yields the protein CASSLRSGTMYGYTF.

This clone was counted a few times. The chain recombines TRBV7-2 with TRBJ1-6, with 9 bases identical to TRBD1. The CDR3 has 14 amino acids. The trim removed 5 bases at V and 13 bases at J, leaving 9 bases unmatched. The germline CDR1 and CDR2 sequences are SGHTA and FQGNSA. DNA of the CDR3: TGTGCCAGCAGCGAACCGGGACAGGGCGGCCCCCTCCACTTT. Its protein product is CASSEPGQGGPLHF. The full variable domain, its missing parts supplied by reference TRBV7-2 and TRBJ1-6, is GAGVSQSPSNKVTEKGKDVELRCDPISGHTALYWYRQSLGQGLEFLIYFQGNSAPDKSGLPSDRFSAERTGGSVSTLTIQRTQQEDSAVYLCASSEPGQGGPLHFGNGTRLTVT.

V usage is TRBV5-6 and J usage is TRBJ2-3, with 11 bases lining up with TRBD2. The CDR3 has 16 residues. CDR1 is SGHDT, CDR2 YYEEEE, per germline. After removal of 5 bases from V and 4 bases from J, the junction contained 9 bases not matched to a gene. The CDR3 protein is CASSYDTSGGADTQYF. CDR3 nucleotide sequence: TGTGCCAGCAGTTACGACACTAGCGGGGGAGCAGATACGCAGTATTTT. Full variable domain (outside the CDR3, taken from reference TRBV5-6 and TRBJ2-3): DAGVTQSPTHLIKTRGQQVTLRCSPKSGHDTVSWYQQALGQGPQFIFQYYEEEERQRGNFPDRFSGHQFPNYSSELNVNALLLGDSALYLCASSYDTSGGADTQYFGPGTRLTVL.

The rearrangement uses TRBV18 and TRBJ2-1, with D possibly TRBD2 on 6 matching bases. V dropped 4 bases and J dropped 0 bases, with 10 bases sitting between them. The CDR3 covers 15 residues. Germline assignment: CDR1 KGHSH and CDR2 LQKENI. The DNA of the CDR3 is TGTGCCAGCTCACGAGCGGGCGACTCCTACAATGAGCAGTTCTTC. As protein: CASSRAGDSYNEQFF. Full variable domain (rest looked up from reference TRBV18 and TRBJ2-1): NAGVMQNPRHLVRRRGQEARLRCSPMKGHSHVYWYRQLPEEGLKFMVYLQKENIIDESGMPKERFSAEFPKEGPSILRIQQVVRGDSAAYFCASSRAGDSYNEQFFGPGTRLTVL.

This chain uses TRBV27 with TRBJ2-2, with 15 positions matching TRBD2. The germline V gene encodes CDR1 MNHEY and CDR2 SMNVEV (reference sequence). The CDR3 totals 19 residues. The V and J ends lost 4 bases and 1 base, in that order; junction bases with no gene match: 7. In nucleotides, the CDR3 is TGTGCCAGCAGTTCCCGCCGGACTAGCGGGAGGGTGAACACCGGGGAGCTGTTTTTT. This encodes CASSSRRTSGRVNTGELFF.

The chain has TRBV28 and TRBJ1-1, with a possible D match to TRBD1 (5 bases). The V and J ends lost 3 bases and 4 bases respectively, with 12 bases between them. CDR3 size: 14 residues. CDR1 MDHEN and CDR2 SYDVKM come from the germline V gene. CDR3 loop: CASSFGVGGTEAFF. CDR3 coding DNA: TGTGCCAGCAGTTTTGGGGTGGGGGGCACTGAAGCTTTCTTT. Full variable domain (missing parts from reference TRBV28 and TRBJ1-1): DVKVTQSSRYLVKRTGEKVFLECVQDMDHENMFWYRQDPGLGLRLIYFSYDVKMKEKGDIPEGYSVSREKKERFSLILESASTNQTSMYLCASSFGVGGTEAFFGQGTRLTVV.

This clone was seen a single time. The chain employs TRBV6-1 and TRBJ2-6; D ambiguous. CDR1 MNHNS and CDR2 SASEGT come from the germline V gene. The V and J ends lost 5 bases and 0 bases respectively, with 5 bases between them. This CDR3 comprises 14 residues. The CDR3 is CASSLRSGANVLTF. The DNA of the CDR3 is TGTGCCAGCAGTCTCCGCTCTGGGGCCAACGTCCTGACTTTC.

This clone was counted only a few times. At one boundary the junction diverges from the germline segment, which might be a read error. The chain combines TRBV14 with TRBJ1-2; tentative D call: TRBD1 (5 bases). Germline V CDR1 and CDR2: SGHDN, FVKESK. The CDR3 has 15 residues. DNA of the CDR3: TGTGCCAGCAGTCAAGCAGGGTATACTAACTATGGCTACACCTTC. Translating gives CASSQAGYTNYGYTF.

This clone was observed a handful of times. The CDR3: CAIRGALMHDEQYF. The CDR3 DNA reads TGTGCCATCCGTGGGGCCCTAATGCACGACGAGCAGTACTTC. This chain joins TRBV10-3 and TRBJ2-7, with D possibly TRBD1 on 5 matching bases. Germline V gene data show CDR1 as ENHRY and CDR2 as SYGVKD. The CDR3 is 14 amino acids. The germline V and J ends were trimmed by 8 bases and 5 bases, with 19 bases remaining between them.

This chain joins TRBV7-8 and TRBJ2-1; 12 positions match TRBD2. There are 14 residues in the CDR3. Trimming at V came to 5 bases and at J to 8 bases, leaving 4 bases not matched to a gene. Germline V gene lookup returns CDR1 SGHVS and CDR2 FQNEAQ. CDR3 amino acids: CASSRLAGGHEQFF. The CDR3 DNA reads as TGTGCCAGCAGCAGGCTAGCGGGAGGGCATGAGCAGTTCTTC.

The chain uses TRBV7-9 and TRBJ2-7, with TRBD1 matching over 8 bases. The CDR3 runs 15 residues. V lost 5 bases, J lost 2 bases, and 8 bases stayed unmatched. Germline CDR1 SEHNR, CDR2 FQNEAQ (reference sequence). The CDR3 reads CASSQRTGSAYEQYF. The CDR3 bases are TGTGCCAGCAGCCAGAGGACAGGGTCGGCCTACGAGCAGTACTTC.

This clone was seen once. V usage is TRBV4-1 and J usage is TRBJ1-1; 7 bases map to TRBD1. The CDR3 is 15 residues long. Trimming took 0 bases from V and 4 from J; bases not matched to a gene: 5. The germline V gene has CDR1 MGHRA and CDR2 YSYEKL. The CDR3 DNA reads TGCGCCAGCAGCCAAGAACACAGGGGAAGCACTGAAGCTTTCTTT. Amino acid sequence: CASSQEHRGSTEAFF.

The chain is built from TRBV5-1 and TRBJ1-1, with D possibly matching TRBD1 (6 bases). Trimming stripped 6 bases from V and 1 base from J, with 10 bases between. The CDR3 spans 13 residues. CDR1 SGHRS and CDR2 YFSETQ come from the germline V gene. CDR3 protein: CASTVQGNTEAFF. The CDR3 nucleotides are TGCGCCAGCACCGTACAGGGGAACACTGAAGCTTTCTTT.

This clone was counted between two and nine times. The V call is TRBV2, the J call TRBJ2-7; D is possibly TRBD1 (5 bases). Trimming took off 6 bases at V and 0 bases at J, with 6 bases between the two ends. CDR3 length: 12 residues. In germline, CDR1 is SNHLY, CDR2 FYNNEI. The CDR3 reads CASSRDSYEQYF. CDR3 nucleotides: TGTGCCAGCAGCAGGGACTCCTACGAGCAGTACTTC. Full variable domain (outside the CDR3, taken from reference TRBV2 and TRBJ2-7): EPEVTQTPSHQVTQMGQEVILRCVPISNHLYFYWYRQILGQKVEFLVSFYNNEISEKSEIFDDQFSVERPDGSNFTLKIRSTKLEDSAMYFCASSRDSYEQYFGPGTRLTVT.

The chain uses TRBV11-2 and TRBJ2-7; the match to TRBD1 covers 12 bases. The J segment lost 2 bases and the V segment lost 3 bases, leaving 8 bases of the junction unmatched. Germline CDR1 reads SGHAT; CDR2 reads FQNNGV. The CDR3 has 17 amino acids. The CDR3 region is CASSFGTGGPLTYEQYF. The CDR3 DNA is TGTGCCAGCAGCTTCGGGACAGGGGGCCCCTTGACCTACGAGCAGTACTTC.

The chain recombines TRBV10-3 with TRBJ2-6; D gene unclear. V lost 4 bases to trimming and J lost 2 bases, with 9 bases between them. Germline V gene sequence: CDR1 ENHRY, CDR2 SYGVKD. The CDR3 sequence is 15 residues long. CDR3 DNA sequence: TGTGCCATCAGTGCTCTCCCTACTGGGGCCAACGTCCTGACTTTC. This gives the protein CAISALPTGANVLTF.

The sample holds a few counts of this clone. The chain couples TRBV28 to TRBJ2-7, with a tentative D call TRBD2 (7 bases). V was pared by 3 bases and J by 2 bases, with 20 bases between. This CDR3 comprises 17 residues. CDR1 is MDHEN and CDR2 is SYDVKM in the germline V gene. The CDR3 DNA is TGTGCCAGCAGTTTTTTCCCCCGGGGGGCTACGACCTACGAGCAGTACTTC. Amino acid sequence: CASSFFPRGATTYEQYF.